This is a list of T cell receptor beta chains from one sample in a study of blood T cell repertoires in COVID-19. TCRdb's copy holds only in-frame clones and misses some; the assay was immunoSEQ multiplex PCR. This sample has about 300,000 clones, with around 86% found just once. Material for sequencing was peripheral blood. These receptors came from a woman aged 40 to 50 who had recovered from COVID-19. Both conserved end residues are part of each CDR3. A D gene is named only where the DNA matches it firmly. Clone size is stated in some rows and not others, as once, few, many or a class when expanded.

CDR3 DNA | CDR3 protein | J gene | clone size | V gene | D gene
TGTGCCAGTAGTGCCCACAGGGGCCCGAACACTGAAGCTTTCTTT | CASSAHRGPNTEAFF | TRBJ1-1 | - | TRBV19 | TRBD1
TGTGCCAGCAGCTTGTTTTCAGCCTACGAGCAGTACTTC | CASSLFSAYEQYF | TRBJ2-7 | - | TRBV5-6 | -
TGTGCCAGCAGTTCCGAGGAGGGGAACCAGTACTTC | CASSSEEGNQYF | TRBJ2-5 | - | TRBV6-5 | -
TGTGCCAGCAACCTAGCGGGGGTTCAAGAGACCCAGTACTTC | CASNLAGVQETQYF | TRBJ2-5 | - | TRBV2 | TRBD2
TGTGCCAGCAGCAAAGTGAGTAAAGGGGGCACCGAATCGATATCGAACACCGGGGAGCTGTTTTTT | CASSKVSKGGTESISNTGELFF | TRBJ2-2 | - | TRBV21-1 | -
TGTGCCAGTAGTATAGTTAAAGAGCTCTATGGCTACACCTTC | CASSIVKELYGYTF | TRBJ1-2 | - | TRBV19 | -
TGCGCCAGCAGCTTTATACAAGAGACCCAGTACTTC | CASSFIQETQYF | TRBJ2-5 | - | TRBV5-1 | -
TGTGCTAGTGGGCTGGAGGAGGGCACTGAAGCTTTCTTT | CASGLEEGTEAFF | TRBJ1-1 | - | TRBV12-5 | -
TGTGCCAGCAGCCAAGATGTCGGGGGCAATCAGCCCCAGCATTTT | CASSQDVGGNQPQHF | TRBJ1-5 | - | TRBV3-1/TRBV3-2 | -
TGTGCCATCAGTGAGTCGAGGTTGGACAGGGGGGCTGGCTACACCTTC | CAISESRLDRGAGYTF | TRBJ1-2 | - | TRBV10-3 | TRBD1
TGTGCCTGGAGTCCAGGACTAGCGGATACGCAGTATTTT | CAWSPGLADTQYF | TRBJ2-3 | - | TRBV30 | TRBD2
TGTGCCAGCAGTCACAGGGAATCGAGCACAGATACGCAGTATTTT | CASSHRESSTDTQYF | TRBJ2-3 | few | TRBV2 | -
TGTGCCAGCAGCTGGACAGACTATGGCTACACCTTC | CASSWTDYGYTF | TRBJ1-2 | - | TRBV2 | -
TGTGCCAGCAGCGGGGGACAGTTGAACACTGAAGCTTTCTTT | CASSGGQLNTEAFF | TRBJ1-1 | - | TRBV3-1/TRBV3-2 | TRBD1
TGTGCCAGTAGTATTGGAGGGACGTATAGCAATCAGCCCCAGCATTTT | CASSIGGTYSNQPQHF | TRBJ1-5 | - | TRBV19 | -
TGTGCCAGCAGCTTGAAACTAGCGGGGGTCCCATACGAGCAGTACTTC | CASSLKLAGVPYEQYF | TRBJ2-7 | - | TRBV5-4 | TRBD2
TGTGCCAGCAGCCGGTACACTGAAGCTTTCTTT | CASSRYTEAFF | TRBJ1-1 | once | TRBV6-5 | -
TGCGCCAGCAGCCCGTGGACAGGCCGGAACACCGGGGAGCTGTTTTTT | CASSPWTGRNTGELFF | TRBJ2-2 | - | TRBV5-1 | TRBD1
TGTGCCAGCAGCTTGGCCGGGGGAGGGTACACCTTC | CASSLAGGGYTF | TRBJ1-2 | - | TRBV5-6 | -
TGTGCCAGCAGCGTAGAAGCACAGACAAATGAAAAACTGTTTTTT | CASSVEAQTNEKLFF | TRBJ1-4 | few | TRBV9 | -
TGTGCCAGCCAGGGGGCAGGGACCTACGAGCAGTACTTC | CASQGAGTYEQYF | TRBJ2-7 | - | TRBV25-1 | TRBD1
TGCGCCAGCAGCCAAGCGGGACTAGCAGTGGGTACGCAGTATTTT | CASSQAGLAVGTQYF | TRBJ2-3 | once | TRBV4-3 | TRBD2
TGTGCCAGCAGCTTAGGCCGGGGTGGTACAGATACGCAGTATTTT | CASSLGRGGTDTQYF | TRBJ2-3 | - | TRBV13 | -
TGTGCCAGCAGCTCCAGGACAGGGCCCAGCACTGAAGCTTTCTTT | CASSSRTGPSTEAFF | TRBJ1-1 | - | TRBV9 | TRBD1
TGTGCCAGCAGCCCCCCCCGCGGGACAGGGGAAACCTTACAGAACACCGGGGAGCTGTTTTTT | CASSPPRGTGETLQNTGELFF | TRBJ2-2 | - | TRBV7-6 | TRBD1
TGTGCCAGCAGGAAGACAGGGGGCCCTGGCACAGATACGCAGTATTTT | CASRKTGGPGTDTQYF | TRBJ2-3 | - | TRBV2 | TRBD1
TGTGCCAGCAGGCTTCTTGGGCCCTGGGAAAAACTGTTTTTT | CASRLLGPWEKLFF | TRBJ1-4 | - | TRBV27 | -
TGTGCCACCAGTGATAGGACTAGTGGTGAGACCCAGTACTTC | CATSDRTSGETQYF | TRBJ2-5 | - | TRBV24-1 | TRBD2
TGTGCCAGCATGGACAGGCAGAGCTCCTACGAGCAGTACTTC | CASMDRQSSYEQYF | TRBJ2-7 | - | TRBV2 | TRBD1
TGTGCCAGCAGCCCCAGGGTTAACTATGGCTACACCTTC | CASSPRVNYGYTF | TRBJ1-2 | once | TRBV3-1/TRBV3-2 | -
TGCGCCAGCAGCGAGGATTCGGATGTGGACACTGAAGCTTTCTTT | CASSEDSDVDTEAFF | TRBJ1-1 | - | TRBV4-1 | -
TGTGCCAGCAGCGGCTTAGGAGGATATGGCTACACCTTC | CASSGLGGYGYTF | TRBJ1-2 | - | TRBV9 | -
TGTGCCAGCAGCTTTGAAAGGGAGTATCCTGGAAACACCATATATTTT | CASSFEREYPGNTIYF | TRBJ1-3 | - | TRBV7-9 | -
TGTGCCAGCAGTTTATTACAGGGAGGGGGGCATGAAAAACTGTTTTTT | CASSLLQGGGHEKLFF | TRBJ1-4 | - | TRBV28 | -
TGCAGTGCTAGTCAGGGGGAAGAGACCCAGTACTTC | CSASQGEETQYF | TRBJ2-5 | - | TRBV20-1 | TRBD1
TGCGCCAGCAGCTCTATGCTACAGGGGGGATCCTATAATTCACCCCTCCACTTT | CASSSMLQGGSYNSPLHF | TRBJ1-6 | - | TRBV5-1 | TRBD1
TGTGCCAGCAGTCCCCCGGGGGGGCCTTACAATGAGCAGTTCTTC | CASSPPGGPYNEQFF | TRBJ2-1 | - | TRBV6-5 | TRBD2
TGTGCCAGCAGCTCCGGACAGGTATGGAGCTATGGCTACACCTTC | CASSSGQVWSYGYTF | TRBJ1-2 | - | TRBV5-5 | TRBD1
TGTGCCAGCAACAGGGAAATGCAAGAGACCCAGTACTTC | CASNREMQETQYF | TRBJ2-5 | - | TRBV2 | -
TGTGCCAGCAGCCCGATTTGGGGGGGAAACATTCAGTACTTC | CASSPIWGGNIQYF | TRBJ2-4 | - | TRBV11-2 | TRBD2
TGTGCCAGCAGTTTCGGCAGGGGCTACGAGCAGTACTTC | CASSFGRGYEQYF | TRBJ2-7 | few | TRBV12-3/TRBV12-4 | -
TGCGCCAGCAGCTTGGAGGGGGACCGTTACACCCAGTACTTC | CASSLEGDRYTQYF | TRBJ2-5 | few | TRBV5-1 | -
TGCGCCAGCAGCTTGGGCCGGGCGGGGGGCCCCTACGAGCAGTACTTC | CASSLGRAGGPYEQYF | TRBJ2-7 | - | TRBV5-1 | TRBD2
TGTGCCAGCAGCGGGTTGACTAGCGGTAGCACAGATACGCAGTATTTT | CASSGLTSGSTDTQYF | TRBJ2-3 | - | TRBV9 | TRBD2
TGCGCCAGCAGCCGGGACTCCATCTCCTACGAGCAGTACTTC | CASSRDSISYEQYF | TRBJ2-7 | - | TRBV5-1 | -
TGTGCCAGCAGCTCCCGGGCTAGCGGGGGACTCACAGATACGCAGTATTTT | CASSSRASGGLTDTQYF | TRBJ2-3 | once | TRBV9 | TRBD2
TGTGCCAGTACCGAAAGACAGGGCTGGAGCACTGAAGCTTTCTTT | CASTERQGWSTEAFF | TRBJ1-1 | once | TRBV19 | TRBD1
TGCGCCAGCACTACCGGGACAGGGGGCAGAAGGGAAAAACTGTTTTTT | CASTTGTGGRREKLFF | TRBJ1-4 | - | TRBV4-1 | TRBD1
TGCAGCGTTCGAAGCGGGAGTTATGGCTACACCTTC | CSVRSGSYGYTF | TRBJ1-2 | few | TRBV29-1 | -
TGCGCCAGCTTTCCGAGCCACAGGGTTGGCAATGAGCAGTTCTTC | CASFPSHRVGNEQFF | TRBJ2-1 | - | TRBV5-1 | -
TGTGCCAGCTCACCAGCCATAGGGAGAGAGACCCAGTACTTC | CASSPAIGRETQYF | TRBJ2-5 | - | TRBV18 | -
TGTGCCAGTACGTTTAATTCCGGGACTAGCGAGTGTGAGCAGTTCTTC | CASTFNSGTSECEQFF | TRBJ2-1 | - | TRBV19 | TRBD2
TGTGCTAGTGGTTTGTTTGGGAGGGACACTGAAGCTTTCTTT | CASGLFGRDTEAFF | TRBJ1-1 | - | TRBV12-5 | -
TGCGCCAGCAGCGCCCGGGACAAGGGTGGCGAGCAGTTCTTC | CASSARDKGGEQFF | TRBJ2-1 | - | TRBV5-1 | -
TGTGCCAGCAGCACTCAACGGGGGGCCTCGCGCTCCTACGAGCAGTACTTC | CASSTQRGASRSYEQYF | TRBJ2-7 | - | TRBV7-9 | -
TGTGCCAGCAGTTGGTTACAGGGGGCGCGGGGCTACACCTTC | CASSWLQGARGYTF | TRBJ1-2 | - | TRBV27 | TRBD1
TGTGCCAGCAGCGCCCGGGAAACGTCGTACACCGGGGAGCTGTTTTTT | CASSARETSYTGELFF | TRBJ2-2 | - | TRBV7-9 | -